The T cell receptor (beta chain) under discussion was sequenced for a study of identical twins. Carrying unique molecular identifiers, the cDNA also gained a universal primer site through template switching. A single record per CDR3 protein comes from TCRdb applying MiXCR to the 5' RACE reads. The data hold about 570,000 distinct CDR3 sequences, with 9.6% observed a single time. At least ten counts were recorded for this clonotype. Its antigen is unidentified. Trimming took 3 bases from V and 7 from J; bases not matched to a gene: 7. CDR3 size: 14 residues. From germline, CDR1 is DFQATT and CDR2 SNEGSKA (reference sequence). General study results and limits: Weaker excess twin sharing was observed in beta out-of-frame sequences.

In addition, the sample was reused for a study of yellow fever vaccine responses in identical twins. That source reports: A vaccine T cell response that seemed partly convergent and partly personalized was reported in twins.

The V and J genes are TRBV20-1 and TRBJ2-1; 9 positions agree with TRBD1. The receptor was derived from a woman aged 18-29 years in good health. The sample was PBMCs. The CDR3 DNA reads as TGCAGTGCTAGGGGAACAGGGGGCTCAAATGAGCAGTTCTTC. This encodes CSARGTGGSNEQFF.